These T cell receptor beta chains were read from a single sample in a study of CD8 T cells in Susac syndrome. TCRdb ran MiXCR on the immunoSEQ multiplex PCR reads and lists one entry per CDR3 protein. The profile covers around 180,000 distinct CDR3 sequences, with 80% to 95% appearing a single time and approximately 0.094% taken by the ten largest. Sequencing input: CD4+ T cells from PBMCs. These receptors all come from a human donor with multiple sclerosis. CDR3s leave out the opening cysteine and the closing phenylalanine or tryptophan.

j_gene: TRBJ2-5; v_gene: TRBV10-3; CDR3aa: ATTSGGFQETQY
j_gene: TRBJ1-1; v_gene: TRBV7-9; CDR3aa: ASSPTGIGDEAF
j_gene: TRBJ1-6; v_gene: TRBV6-2/TRBV6-3; CDR3aa: ASNVGVRNSPLH
j_gene: TRBJ2-1; v_gene: TRBV5-4; CDR3aa: ASSLAGRDEQF
j_gene: TRBJ2-3; v_gene: TRBV9; CDR3aa: ASSDDTLEQY
j_gene: TRBJ2-5; v_gene: TRBV20-1; CDR3aa: SAPGGERETQY
j_gene: TRBJ2-5; v_gene: TRBV12-3/TRBV12-4; CDR3aa: ASSRLGIETQY
j_gene: TRBJ2-5; v_gene: TRBV5-1; CDR3aa: ASSIPYQETQY
j_gene: TRBJ2-3; v_gene: TRBV20-1; CDR3aa: SARAPLTDTQY
j_gene: TRBJ1-5; v_gene: TRBV19; CDR3aa: ASSRPRQGARQPQH
j_gene: TRBJ2-7; v_gene: TRBV7-2; CDR3aa: ASSSRQGTHEQY
j_gene: TRBJ2-7; v_gene: TRBV6-2/TRBV6-3; CDR3aa: ASSSGLAQSTEQY
j_gene: TRBJ1-4; v_gene: TRBV3-1; CDR3aa: ASSRFSPGEKLF
j_gene: TRBJ2-1; v_gene: TRBV6-1; CDR3aa: ASAQGFSSYNEQF
j_gene: TRBJ2-1; v_gene: TRBV12-3/TRBV12-4; CDR3aa: ASSLTPGLERF
j_gene: TRBJ2-1; v_gene: TRBV5-1; CDR3aa: ASSPRTGTNEQF
j_gene: TRBJ2-3; v_gene: TRBV12-3/TRBV12-4; CDR3aa: ASSLRASGRATDTQY
j_gene: TRBJ2-7; v_gene: TRBV9; CDR3aa: ASSAKATEQY
j_gene: TRBJ1-4; v_gene: TRBV28; CDR3aa: ASSSNRGSNEKLF
j_gene: TRBJ2-5; v_gene: TRBV20-1; CDR3aa: SAPTSGRETQY
j_gene: TRBJ1-2; v_gene: TRBV28; CDR3aa: ASRQSGQVLDGNYGYT
j_gene: TRBJ2-3; v_gene: TRBV4-1; CDR3aa: ASSQAWMRRGGPDTQY
j_gene: TRBJ1-5; v_gene: TRBV30; CDR3aa: AWALSNQPQH
j_gene: TRBJ2-5; v_gene: TRBV7-2; CDR3aa: ASSLGWGRYAETQY
j_gene: TRBJ2-3; v_gene: TRBV2; CDR3aa: ASRGWSGRGGTDTQY
j_gene: TRBJ2-5; v_gene: TRBV13; CDR3aa: ASSYRAGSQETQY
j_gene: TRBJ2-5; v_gene: TRBV3-1; CDR3aa: ASSLRDSQETQY
j_gene: TRBJ2-7; v_gene: TRBV7-2; CDR3aa: ASSYLAGGPYEQY
j_gene: TRBJ2-7; v_gene: TRBV24-1; CDR3aa: ATSQGVHEQY
j_gene: TRBJ2-1; v_gene: TRBV24-1; CDR3aa: ATSGGQGNHEQF